This is a list of T cell receptor beta chains from one sample in a study of CD8 T cells in Susac syndrome. TCRdb itself ran the immunoSEQ multiplex PCR reads through MiXCR, one entry per CDR3 protein. The sample lists over 100,000 distinct CDR3 sequences, over 95% seen once, with less than 0.15% in the top ten. The specimen was CD4+ T cells from PBMCs. The receptors stem from a human donor with Susac syndrome. CDR3s leave out the opening cysteine and the closing phenylalanine or tryptophan. Each record gives: clone size, V gene, J gene, CDR3 protein. Size is omitted from some rows. Given values are once, few, many or a class for expanded clones.

-,TRBV20-1,TRBJ2-5,SIRTTQETQY
-,TRBV20-1,TRBJ2-6,SAETDSGANVLT
once,TRBV12-3/TRBV12-4,TRBJ2-7,ASSLGAGYSYEQY
-,TRBV2,TRBJ2-6,ASSVGGATGANVLT
-,TRBV5-1,TRBJ2-1,ASSTLDRVPVNEQF
-,TRBV7-6,TRBJ2-3,ASSLADSDTQY
-,TRBV14,TRBJ2-5,ASSRRGEETQY
-,TRBV30,TRBJ1-2,AWSVRGSYGYT
-,TRBV29-1,TRBJ1-3,SAQAGGYFSGNTIY
once,TRBV20-1,TRBJ2-6,SAHGRVSGANVLT
-,TRBV7-2,TRBJ2-1,ASSLDLFYNEQF
-,TRBV7-2,TRBJ2-1,ASSLAGAGGNEQF
-,TRBV29-1,TRBJ2-5,SVPQGGEETQY
-,TRBV5-1,TRBJ2-1,ASSLGPELTYNEQF
-,TRBV29-1,TRBJ2-2,SVEGETTRETGELF